The 2 T cell receptor beta chains below were found in one sample sequenced in a study of T-cell memory formation after mild COVID-19. TCRdb re-called the 5' RACE reads with MiXCR, one entry per CDR3 protein. Here the sample spans around 260,000 distinct CDR3 sequences, around 15% being singletons. Sequencing input: PBMCs or a T cell subset sorted from them (not recorded which). The receptors derive from a man between 18 and 35 years old who had mild COVID-19 (a few samples of this study predate the infection). Cell type and time point are not known.

The V gene is TRBV5-6, the J gene TRBJ2-1, with 8 bases matching TRBD2. The CDR3 is 16 amino acids. The ends lost 4 bases at V and 6 bases at J; junction bases unmatched: 12. Germline values: CDR1 SGHDT, CDR2 YYEEEE. CDR3: CASSPTRLAGSNEQFF. Here the CDR3 DNA reads TGTGCCAGCAGCCCCACTAGGCTAGCGGGCAGCAATGAGCAGTTCTTC.

This clonotype turned up a few times. The V and J genes are TRBV6-1 and TRBJ1-5; weak D call: TRBD1 (5 bases). The germline gives CDR1 MNHNS, CDR2 SASEGT. The CDR3 is 12 amino acids. V gave up 6 bases and J gave up 6 bases, with 9 bases separating them. CDR3 bases: TGTGCCAGCAGCGGGGGGACTCAGCCCCAGCATTTT. Its protein is CASSGGTQPQHF.